A selection of T cell receptor beta chains follows, all from one sample in a study of cytomegalovirus exposure and HLA in healthy donors. Using immunoSEQ multiplex PCR, the repertoire was profiled, and TCRdb retains in-frame clones only, with some absent. The sample has 100,000 to 150,000 clones; approximately 72% are singletons. Sequences were obtained from PBMCs. The receptor source for this set is a woman aged 50 to 60 in good health and CMV-seropositive. The CDR3 runs from the conserved cysteine through the conserved F or W. Fields, in order: V gene, J gene, D gene, clone size, CDR3 DNA, CDR3 protein. D genes are given only for firm matches. Clone size, where shown, is once, few, many, or a class for clones that have expanded.

TRBV19	TRBJ1-2	TRBD1	-	TGTGCCAGTAGTGTTCAACCGGGACAGCCCTATGGCTACACCTTC	CASSVQPGQPYGYTF
TRBV5-1	TRBJ2-3	TRBD2	few	TGCGCCAGCAGCCAAGGACTAGCGGCCATTAGCACAGATACGCAGTATTTT	CASSQGLAAISTDTQYF
TRBV4-2	TRBJ1-4	-	-	TGTGCCAGCAGCCAAGATCGGGGGTTTAAAGGAAAACTGTTTTTT	CASSQDRGFKGKLFF
TRBV30	TRBJ2-2	TRBD2	-	TGTGCGGCCTCCCCTTCCCTCGCGGGGGGCGGGGAGCTGTTTTTT	CAASPSLAGGGELFF
TRBV4-3	TRBJ1-4	-	-	TGCGCCAGCAGCCAGCACTTCAGGGGTGAAAAACTGTTTTTT	CASSQHFRGEKLFF
TRBV18	TRBJ2-5	TRBD1	-	TGTGCCAGCTCACCATGGGACAGGGGAGAGACCCAGTACTTC	CASSPWDRGETQYF
TRBV28	TRBJ1-1	-	-	TGTGCCAGCAGTTTCAACAGGAACACTGAAGCTTTCTTT	CASSFNRNTEAFF
TRBV2	TRBJ1-1	TRBD1	-	TGTGCCAGCAGAACGGGACAGAGCAACACTGAAGCTTTCTTT	CASRTGQSNTEAFF
TRBV6-5	TRBJ1-5	TRBD1	-	TGTGCCAGCAGAGGGGGACAGGGGAGTCAGCCCCAGCATTTT	CASRGGQGSQPQHF
TRBV11-2	TRBJ2-7	TRBD2	-	TGTGCCAGCAGCCGGGGGAGGGTAGGCGAGCAGTACTTC	CASSRGRVGEQYF
TRBV7-2	TRBJ2-5	-	-	TGTGCCAGCAGCCCGTTAAGCGGAGAGACCCAGTACTTC	CASSPLSGETQYF
TRBV9	TRBJ2-1	-	once	TGTGCCAGCAGCGTAGCTACGGGTTCCTACAATGAGCAGTTCTTC	CASSVATGSYNEQFF
TRBV4-2	TRBJ1-4	-	-	TGTGCCAGCAGCCAAGAAACCGGAAAACTGTTTTTT	CASSQETGKLFF
TRBV7-9	TRBJ1-1	-	-	TGTGCCAGCAGCATACTGACAGGAGCGAACACTGAAGCTTTCTTT	CASSILTGANTEAFF
TRBV4-3	TRBJ1-1	-	-	TGCGCCAGCAGCCAAGAATTCCCCAAGAACACTGAAGCTTTCTTT	CASSQEFPKNTEAFF
TRBV11-1	TRBJ1-1	-	-	TGTGCCAGCAGCTTAGCGGGACATTTAAACACTGAAGCTTTCTTT	CASSLAGHLNTEAFF
TRBV6-1	TRBJ2-1	TRBD1	-	TGTGCCAGCAGTGAATTCGGGACAGGCCCCCCCTACAATGAGCAGTTCTTC	CASSEFGTGPPYNEQFF
TRBV2	TRBJ2-3	-	once	TGTGCCAGCACCGAGGATAGCACAGATACGCAGTATTTT	CASTEDSTDTQYF
TRBV5-1	TRBJ2-5	TRBD2	once	TGCGCCAGCAGCTTGATGTCGCGGGGGGGCGAGGAGACCCAGTACTTC	CASSLMSRGGEETQYF
TRBV25-1	TRBJ1-1	-	-	TGTGCCAGCAGTGAATTGGGGGGGCGCTTCACTGAAGCTTTCTTT	CASSELGGRFTEAFF
TRBV25-1	TRBJ1-3	TRBD1	few	TGTGCCAGCACAGGGGGTAAAAACACCATATATTTT	CASTGGKNTIYF
TRBV2	TRBJ1-1	TRBD1	few	TGTGCCAGCTGGAGGACAGGGGACGCTGAAGCTTTCTTT	CASWRTGDAEAFF
TRBV30	TRBJ1-2	TRBD1	-	TGTGCCTGGATCGTCCACGGACAGGGGTGGAATGGCTACACCTTC	CAWIVHGQGWNGYTF
TRBV2	TRBJ1-4	TRBD1	-	TGTGCCACCGGGACAGAGAGGGAAAAACTGTTTTTT	CATGTEREKLFF
TRBV11-2	TRBJ2-7	TRBD2	few	TGTGCCAGCCAAAACGGTAGGGCTAGCGGGAGCCACGAGCAGTACTTC	CASQNGRASGSHEQYF
TRBV6-1	TRBJ2-7	-	-	TGTGCCAGCAGTGGTGGCTGGGGAGCGGCCCTCTCCTACGAGCAGTACTTC	CASSGGWGAALSYEQYF
TRBV4-3	TRBJ1-6	-	-	TGCGCCAGCAGCCAAACAGGGTTTAATTCACCCCTCCACTTT	CASSQTGFNSPLHF
TRBV7-9	TRBJ1-5	TRBD1	-	TGTGCCAGCAGCGCAGGGACAGACAATCAGCCCCAGCATTTT	CASSAGTDNQPQHF
TRBV7-2	TRBJ1-1	TRBD1	-	TGTGCCAGCAGCTTAGCGCCGGGACAGGGCGGCGGTGAAGCTTTCTTT	CASSLAPGQGGGEAFF
TRBV4-1	TRBJ1-3	-	once	TGCGCCAGCAGCCAAGTCGTCACTCCTGAGGGAAACACCATATATTTT	CASSQVVTPEGNTIYF
TRBV4-2	TRBJ1-5	TRBD1	-	TGTGCCAGCAGCCAAAGTCCGGACAGGGGAAGCCAGCCCCAGCATTTT	CASSQSPDRGSQPQHF
TRBV1	TRBJ1-3	-	-	TGCACCAGCAGCCAACCCCCCGAGACAGGGGGGTCCCGCGGAAACACCATATATTTT	CTSSQPPETGGSRGNTIYF
TRBV30	TRBJ1-2	TRBD1	-	TGTGCCTGGAGTGGGACCGGGACAGGGCAACTCTTACGATATGGCTACACCTTC	CAWSGTGTGQLLRYGYTF
TRBV7-2	TRBJ2-7	TRBD2	-	TGTGCCAGCAGCAGGACTAGCGGGGGGCTCTACGAGCAGTACTTC	CASSRTSGGLYEQYF
TRBV5-4	TRBJ2-3	TRBD1	-	TGTGCCAGCAGCTTAGGCCGGGACAGATACACAGATACGCAGTATTTT	CASSLGRDRYTDTQYF
TRBV6-5	TRBJ1-1	-	-	TGTGCCAGCAGTTACTCACCAGGGGTCACCACTGAAGCTTTCTTT	CASSYSPGVTTEAFF
TRBV10-1	TRBJ2-3	-	-	TGCGCCAGCAGTGAGTTAGGAGACCACAACCGCTCTGGCACAGATACGCAGTATTTT	CASSELGDHNRSGTDTQYF
TRBV19	TRBJ2-5	-	-	TGTGCCAGTAGTATAGACGGCGAGGGCGAGACCCAGTACTTC	CASSIDGEGETQYF
TRBV6-1	TRBJ1-5	-	-	TGTGCCAGCAGTGGCGCGGGGTCGGGTCAGCCCCAGCATTTT	CASSGAGSGQPQHF
TRBV13	TRBJ1-3	-	-	TGTGCCAGCAGCTTAGGTCCGCCAGGGGCTGGAAACACCATATATTTT	CASSLGPPGAGNTIYF
TRBV7-2	TRBJ2-7	TRBD2	few	TGTGCCAGCAGAGCGGGAGCGGGACTCTACGAGCAGTACTTC	CASRAGAGLYEQYF
TRBV27	TRBJ1-2	-	-	TGTGCCAGCGGGTTTCTAGGGGACTATGGCTACACCTTC	CASGFLGDYGYTF
TRBV9	TRBJ1-6	-	-	TGTGCCAGCAAATGGAGCGCTGAACAGGGTTGGAATTCACCCCTCCACTTT	CASKWSAEQGWNSPLHF
TRBV5-1	TRBJ2-7	-	-	TGCGCCAGCAGCTTGGCCGTAGGGAGCTCCTACGAGCAGTACTTC	CASSLAVGSSYEQYF
TRBV5-1	TRBJ2-5	-	few	TGCGCCAGCAGCAGGGGAGGCGAACAAGAGACCCAGTACTTC	CASSRGGEQETQYF
TRBV5-6	TRBJ2-7	-	-	TGTGCCAGCAGCCTGACAGCGACTCTCTCCTACGAGCAGTACTTC	CASSLTATLSYEQYF
TRBV2	TRBJ2-5	TRBD2	-	TGTGCCAGCAGTGTAAACTATTGGGGGGGCCAAGAGACCCAGTACTTC	CASSVNYWGGQETQYF
TRBV7-2	TRBJ2-3	TRBD2	-	TGTGCCAGCAGCTTAGGCGGGGGAAGAGCAGATACGCAGTATTTT	CASSLGGGRADTQYF
TRBV13	TRBJ1-2	TRBD1	-	TGTGCCAGCAGCTTCCCAACTTCCGGGACAGGGGGCGAAGGCTACACCTTC	CASSFPTSGTGGEGYTF
TRBV18	TRBJ1-5	-	once	TGTGCCAGCTCACCAATAGGGGATAGCAATCAGCCCCAGCATTTT	CASSPIGDSNQPQHF
TRBV2	TRBJ1-5	-	few	TGTGCCAGCAGTGATCAAGGCGGTAATCAGCCCCAGCATTTT	CASSDQGGNQPQHF
TRBV7-8	TRBJ1-1	-	-	TGTGCCAGCAGCCCCCGGAGGACCGCCCAACGAGATGAAGCTTTCTTT	CASSPRRTAQRDEAFF
TRBV9	TRBJ1-1	TRBD1	-	TGTGCCAGCACTACGACAGGGGCGGGGACTGAAGCTTTCTTT	CASTTTGAGTEAFF